This is a list of T cell receptor beta chains from one sample in a study of identical twins. Each CDR3 protein gets one entry after TCRdb re-called the 5' RACE reads with MiXCR. The sample carries roughly 250,000 distinct CDR3 sequences, around 15% recorded once. The specimen was memory (CD45RO+) T cells sorted from blood. Every receptor here comes from a woman under 30 in good health. The CDR3 runs from the conserved cysteine through the conserved F or W. The D gene is left open where the match is weak. Only part of the rows carry a size: once, few, many, or a class if the clone is expanded.

J: TRBJ2-3
V: TRBV5-1
size: -
D: -
DNA: TGCGCCAGCAGCCCCGGGCGGGTCGCTAGCACAGATACGCAGTATTTT
CDR3: CASSPGRVASTDTQYF

J: TRBJ2-1
V: TRBV4-2
size: few
D: TRBD2
DNA: TGTGCCAGCAGCCAAGACCCAGCGGGGGGGGACAATGAGCAGTTCTTC
CDR3: CASSQDPAGGDNEQFF

J: TRBJ2-1
V: TRBV5-1
size: few
D: TRBD1
DNA: TGCGCCAGCAGCTTCCTCGGGACAAACCCAGGGGGTGAGCAGTTCTTC
CDR3: CASSFLGTNPGGEQFF

J: TRBJ2-3
V: TRBV6-1
size: many
D: TRBD2
DNA: TGTGCCAGCAAGGCTAGCGGCAGCACAGATACGCAGTATTTT
CDR3: CASKASGSTDTQYF

J: TRBJ1-3
V: TRBV12-3/TRBV12-4
size: many
D: -
DNA: TGTGCCAGCAGTTTTGGAAGAAACACCATATATTTT
CDR3: CASSFGRNTIYF

J: TRBJ1-2
V: TRBV10-3
size: -
D: -
DNA: TGTGCCATCAGAGCCAGAGGATCGGACTATGGCTACACCTTC
CDR3: CAIRARGSDYGYTF

J: TRBJ2-2
V: TRBV4-2
size: -
D: TRBD2
DNA: TGTGCCAGCAGCCAAGATTTTGGCGCGGGGGGGCCCGGGGAGCTGTTTTTT
CDR3: CASSQDFGAGGPGELFF

J: TRBJ2-7
V: TRBV2
size: once
D: -
DNA: TGTGCCAGCAGGGAGGGGTCCTACGAGCAGTACTTC
CDR3: CASREGSYEQYF

J: TRBJ1-6
V: TRBV12-3/TRBV12-4
size: few
D: -
DNA: TGTGCCAGCAGCGCACAAGGGGCGAACAATTCACCCCTCCACTTT
CDR3: CASSAQGANNSPLHF

J: TRBJ2-1
V: TRBV15
size: few
D: -
DNA: TGTGCCACCAGCTCCCGTACAGGCCGCGATGAGCAGTTCTTC
CDR3: CATSSRTGRDEQFF

J: TRBJ2-1
V: TRBV7-9
size: many
D: -
DNA: TGTGCCAGCAGCCGCTTAGCGAGTGAGCAGTTCTTC
CDR3: CASSRLASEQFF

J: TRBJ1-2
V: TRBV9
size: few
D: -
DNA: TGTGCCAGCAGCGTCCTTTCGGGGGCCGGCTATGGCTACACCTTC
CDR3: CASSVLSGAGYGYTF

J: TRBJ1-1
V: TRBV20-1
size: many
D: -
DNA: TGCAGTGCTAGAGATCGGGAACTAGAAGCTTTCTTT
CDR3: CSARDRELEAFF

J: TRBJ2-1
V: TRBV5-1
size: many
D: -
DNA: TGCGCCAGCAGTCTCCGGGGAACCGCCCCCTACAATGAGCAGTTCTTC
CDR3: CASSLRGTAPYNEQFF

J: TRBJ2-3
V: TRBV7-6
size: few
D: -
DNA: TGTGCCAGCAGGGGGGGGGCCACAGATACGCAGTATTTT
CDR3: CASRGGATDTQYF

J: TRBJ2-6
V: TRBV9
size: few
D: -
DNA: TGTGCCAGCAGCCCACTTGTGGGTGAGGCCTCTGGGGCCAACGTCCTGACTTTC
CDR3: CASSPLVGEASGANVLTF

J: TRBJ2-2
V: TRBV11-1
size: few
D: -
DNA: TGTGCCAGCAATCTCCGGGAGAACACCGGGGAGCTGTTTTTT
CDR3: CASNLRENTGELFF

J: TRBJ2-1
V: TRBV5-8
size: -
D: -
DNA: TGTGCCAGCAGCTCCGACGGTTTGCCCTACAATGAGCAGTTCTTC
CDR3: CASSSDGLPYNEQFF